These T cell receptor beta chains were read from a single sample in a study of HIV-infected patients and healthy controls. Using its own MiXCR run on the 5' RACE reads, TCRdb lists one record per CDR3 protein. The sample comprises approximately 8,000 distinct CDR3 sequences, 8% to 10% of which are singletons, and roughly 21% rests with the top ten. The material sequenced was blood, taken before antiretroviral therapy. The receptors shown here come from an adult with HIV infection. The CDR3 runs from the conserved cysteine through the conserved F or W. A D gene is named only where the DNA matches it firmly. Clone size is shown for a subset of rows, as once, few, many or a class of expanded clone.

v_call	d_call	j_call	clone_size	cdr3_aa	cdr3_nt
TRBV5-5	NA	TRBJ1-3	many	CASSLYLTDTIYF	TGTGCCAGCAGCTTGTACCTGACGGACACCATATATTTT
TRBV13	NA	TRBJ2-1	many	CASSLSGENEQFF	TGTGCCAGCAGCTTATCAGGGGAGAATGAGCAGTTCTTC
TRBV6-6	NA	TRBJ1-2	many	CASRDTGAGGYTF	TGTGCCAGCAGAGATACAGGAGCTGGGGGCTACACCTTC
TRBV11-2	NA	TRBJ1-5	many	CASSLSGSRQPQHF	TGTGCCAGCAGCCTATCGGGTTCCCGTCAGCCCCAGCATTTT
TRBV6-2/TRBV6-3	NA	TRBJ2-5	medium-sized	CASSSPAEGETQYF	TGTGCCAGCAGTTCTCCAGCCGAGGGGGAGACCCAGTACTTC
TRBV19	NA	TRBJ1-1	few	CASSMAGTEAFF	TGTGCCAGTAGTATGGCGGGCACTGAAGCTTTCTTT
TRBV4-2	NA	TRBJ2-7	large	CASSQEGARTYEQYF	TGTGCCAGCAGCCAAGAGGGGGCTCGGACCTACGAGCAGTACTTC
TRBV6-5	TRBD2	TRBJ2-7	few	CASTSGRGEQYF	TGTGCCAGCACCAGCGGGAGGGGCGAGCAGTACTTC
TRBV6-5	NA	TRBJ1-6	few	CASSYSPNSPLHF	TGTGCCAGCAGTTACTCCCCGAATTCACCCCTCCACTTT
TRBV19	NA	TRBJ1-5	NA	CASSLLKDLGNQPQHF	TGTGCCAGTAGTCTACTGAAAGATCTTGGCAATCAGCCCCAGCATTTT
TRBV11-2	NA	TRBJ2-5	many	CASSRAQETQYF	TGTGCCAGCAGCAGGGCACAAGAGACCCAGTACTTC
TRBV4-2	NA	TRBJ1-6	many	CASSRNVDSPLHF	TGTGCCAGCAGCCGCAACGTTGATTCACCCCTCCACTTT
TRBV11-1	NA	TRBJ2-7	few	CASSLGAKSLYEQYF	TGTGCCAGCAGCCTCGGGGCTAAAAGTCTCTACGAGCAGTACTTC
TRBV9	NA	TRBJ2-3	many	CASSGTWSTDTQYF	TGTGCCAGCAGCGGTACTTGGAGCACAGATACGCAGTATTTT
TRBV7-8	TRBD1	TRBJ1-5	few	CASRDRGSGVLQPQHF	TGTGCCAGTCGGGACAGGGGGTCCGGAGTCCTTCAGCCCCAGCATTTT
TRBV28	NA	TRBJ1-6	NA	CASSRRDLPLHF	TGTGCCAGCAGTCGACGAGACCTACCCCTCCACTTT
TRBV20-1	NA	TRBJ1-5	many	CSATMTGADSNQPQHF	TGCAGTGCTACCATGACGGGGGCGGATAGCAATCAGCCCCAGCATTTT
TRBV6-5	NA	TRBJ1-5	many	CASSPPQPQHF	TGTGCCAGCAGTCCCCCTCAGCCCCAGCATTTT
TRBV7-2	TRBD1	TRBJ1-3	many	CASSFFWTGSSGNTIYF	TGTGCCAGCAGCTTCTTCTGGACAGGGTCCTCTGGAAACACCATATATTTT
TRBV12-3/TRBV12-4	NA	TRBJ2-7	many	CASRSGTREQYF	TGTGCCAGCAGGTCCGGGACCAGAGAGCAGTACTTC
TRBV11-2	NA	TRBJ2-2	medium-sized	CASSLDGARSGELFF	TGTGCCAGCAGCTTAGATGGGGCCAGGTCTGGGGAGCTGTTTTTT
TRBV7-2	NA	TRBJ2-7	NA	CASSLSAGITYEQYF	TGTGCCAGCAGCTTATCAGCAGGGATTACCTACGAGCAGTACTTC
TRBV10-1	NA	TRBJ2-3	many	CASSEGITDTQYF	TGCGCCAGCAGTGAGGGGATCACAGATACGCAGTATTTT
TRBV27	NA	TRBJ1-5	many	CASSFFNQPQHF	TGTGCCAGCAGTTTCTTTAATCAGCCCCAGCATTTT
TRBV7-2	TRBD2	TRBJ2-3	many	CASSLGGGPRRTDTQYF	TGTGCCAGCAGCTTAGGCGGGGGGCCAAGACGAACAGATACGCAGTATTTT
TRBV5-5	NA	TRBJ2-3	many	CASSLGPTQGIDTQYF	TGTGCCAGCAGCCTGGGCCCGACTCAAGGGATAGATACGCAGTATTTT
TRBV12-3/TRBV12-4	NA	TRBJ1-1	many	CASRLREWTEAFF	TGTGCCAGCAGGCTCAGGGAGTGGACTGAAGCTTTCTTT
TRBV12-3/TRBV12-4	TRBD1	TRBJ1-3	NA	CASSKGQTISGNTIYF	TGTGCCAGCAGTAAGGGACAGACCATCTCTGGAAACACCATATATTTT
TRBV13	NA	TRBJ2-1	NA	CASTAGDGYNEQFF	TGTGCCAGCACCGCCGGGGACGGTTACAATGAGCAGTTCTTC
TRBV5-1	NA	TRBJ2-7	NA	CASSLGKGHYYYEQYF	TGCGCCAGCAGCTTGGGGAAGGGACATTACTACTACGAGCAGTACTTC
TRBV5-1	NA	TRBJ2-3	many	CASSLTGTHTDTQYF	TGCGCCAGCAGCTTGACAGGGACTCACACAGATACGCAGTATTTT
TRBV29-1	TRBD2	TRBJ2-3	few	CSVEDSLAGETDTQYF	TGCAGCGTTGAAGATTCACTAGCGGGGGAAACAGATACGCAGTATTTT
TRBV7-9	TRBD2	TRBJ2-1	large	CASSSRLAGAPGEQFF	TGTGCCAGCAGCTCCCGACTAGCGGGGGCTCCCGGTGAGCAGTTCTTC
TRBV6-2/TRBV6-3	NA	TRBJ2-3	many	CASSYPHTKGSTQYF	TGTGCCAGCAGTTACCCGCATACTAAGGGAAGTACGCAGTATTTT
TRBV7-9	TRBD2	TRBJ2-7	NA	CASSFIGTSPYEQYF	TGTGCCAGCAGCTTCATAGGGACTAGCCCCTACGAGCAGTACTTC
TRBV19	NA	TRBJ1-1	many	CASSSGGNTEAFF	TGTGCCAGTAGTTCTGGGGGGAACACTGAAGCTTTCTTT
TRBV12-3/TRBV12-4	TRBD2	TRBJ2-5	many	CASSSLASTSGRFLLGETQYF	TGTGCCAGCAGCTCCTTGGCCTCGACTAGCGGGAGATTCCTCCTTGGGGAGACCCAGTACTTC
TRBV29-1	TRBD2	TRBJ2-2	many	CSAGGAYTGELFF	TGCAGCGCCGGGGGGGCCTACACCGGGGAGCTGTTTTTT
TRBV7-9	TRBD2	TRBJ2-5	medium-sized	CASSTGLAGVQETQYF	TGTGCCAGCAGCACAGGACTAGCGGGGGTCCAAGAGACCCAGTACTTC
TRBV9	NA	TRBJ2-3	many	CASSAGTTNTDTQYF	TGTGCCAGCAGCGCCGGGACAACCAACACAGATACGCAGTATTTT
TRBV7-8	NA	TRBJ2-2	many	CASSPRPNTGELFF	TGTGCCAGCAGCCCCCGCCCGAACACCGGGGAGCTGTTTTTT
TRBV7-2	NA	TRBJ2-3	few	CASSSSRDTQYF	TGTGCCAGCAGCAGCTCCCGGGATACGCAGTATTTT
TRBV20-1	TRBD2	TRBJ2-1	many	CSARDLAGGADEQFF	TGCAGTGCTAGAGATCTAGCGGGAGGGGCGGATGAGCAGTTCTTC
TRBV4-1	NA	TRBJ2-7	medium-sized	CASSQTDSYEQYF	TGCGCCAGCAGCCAGACAGACTCCTACGAGCAGTACTTC
TRBV29-1	NA	TRBJ2-2	many	CSVEDVNTGELFF	TGCAGCGTTGAAGACGTGAACACCGGGGAGCTGTTTTTT
TRBV19	NA	TRBJ1-5	medium-sized	CASSPGGYSNQPQHF	TGTGCCAGTAGCCCTGGGGGATATAGCAATCAGCCCCAGCATTTT
TRBV30	TRBD1	TRBJ2-7	many	CAWSVGTGAYEQYF	TGTGCCTGGAGTGTTGGGACAGGGGCCTACGAGCAGTACTTC
TRBV5-1	NA	TRBJ2-5	many	CASSPGTSQETQYF	TGCGCCAGCAGCCCTGGGACATCTCAAGAGACCCAGTACTTC
TRBV2	NA	TRBJ1-3	many	CASRGGWGTRGNTIYF	TGTGCCAGCAGGGGAGGGTGGGGGACTCGTGGAAACACCATATATTTT
TRBV5-6	NA	TRBJ2-6	many	CASSRGPSSGANVLTF	TGTGCCAGCAGTCGGGGGCCATCGTCTGGGGCCAACGTCCTGACTTTC
TRBV7-8	NA	TRBJ1-6	NA	CASSSESSYNSPLHF	TGTGCCAGCAGCTCGGAGAGCTCCTATAATTCACCCCTCCACTTT
TRBV6-5	TRBD1	TRBJ2-2	many	CASSTDRGGGELFF	TGTGCCAGCAGTACCGACAGGGGAGGCGGGGAGCTGTTTTTT
TRBV11-2	TRBD2	TRBJ2-1	medium-sized	CASSLEAGVYNEQFF	TGTGCCAGCAGCTTAGAAGCGGGAGTCTACAATGAGCAGTTCTTC
TRBV15	NA	TRBJ1-5	many	CATSRVQGPYSNQPQHF	TGTGCCACCAGCAGAGTACAGGGCCCCTATAGCAATCAGCCCCAGCATTTT
TRBV11-3	NA	TRBJ2-1	medium-sized	CASSLDGQGEQFF	TGTGCCAGCAGCTTAGATGGTCAGGGTGAGCAGTTCTTC
TRBV10-3	NA	TRBJ2-1	many	CAISEGLSNEQFF	TGTGCCATCAGTGAGGGGCTTTCCAATGAGCAGTTCTTC
TRBV12-3/TRBV12-4	TRBD1	TRBJ1-1	NA	CASSFHQGGGTEAFF	TGTGCCAGCAGTTTTCACCAGGGGGGTGGCACTGAAGCTTTCTTT
TRBV9	TRBD1	TRBJ2-2	many	CASSATGANTGELFF	TGTGCCAGCAGTGCGACAGGGGCGAACACCGGGGAGCTGTTTTTT
TRBV25-1	NA	TRBJ2-7	many	CASSVYYEQYF	TGTGCCAGCAGTGTTTATTACGAGCAGTACTTC